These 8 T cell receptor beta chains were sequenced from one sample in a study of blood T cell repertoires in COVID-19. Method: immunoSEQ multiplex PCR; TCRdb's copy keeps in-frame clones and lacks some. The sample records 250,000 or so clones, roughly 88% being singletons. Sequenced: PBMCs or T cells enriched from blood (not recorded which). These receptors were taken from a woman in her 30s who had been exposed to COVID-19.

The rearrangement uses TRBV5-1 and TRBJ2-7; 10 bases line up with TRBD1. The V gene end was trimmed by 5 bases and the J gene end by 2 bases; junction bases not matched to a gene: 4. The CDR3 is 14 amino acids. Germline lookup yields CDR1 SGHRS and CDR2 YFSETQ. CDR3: CASSQGTGAYEQYF. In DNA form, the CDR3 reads TGCGCCAGCAGTCAAGGGACAGGGGCCTACGAGCAGTACTTC.

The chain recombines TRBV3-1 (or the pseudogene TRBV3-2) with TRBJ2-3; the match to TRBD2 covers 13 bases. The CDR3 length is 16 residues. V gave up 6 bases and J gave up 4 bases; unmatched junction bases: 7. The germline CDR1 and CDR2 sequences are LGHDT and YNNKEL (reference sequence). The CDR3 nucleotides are TGTGCCAGCAGTTCAATACTAGCGGGAGGGCCAGATACGCAGTATTTT. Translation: CASSSILAGGPDTQYF.

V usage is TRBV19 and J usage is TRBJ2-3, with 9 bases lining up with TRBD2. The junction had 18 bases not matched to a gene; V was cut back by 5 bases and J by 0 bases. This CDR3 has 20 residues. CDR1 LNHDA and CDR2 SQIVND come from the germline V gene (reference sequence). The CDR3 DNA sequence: TGTGCCAGTAGTCCCCGGGTCCAGGGACTAGCAAAGCCTAGCACAGATACGCAGTATTTT. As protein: CASSPRVQGLAKPSTDTQYF.

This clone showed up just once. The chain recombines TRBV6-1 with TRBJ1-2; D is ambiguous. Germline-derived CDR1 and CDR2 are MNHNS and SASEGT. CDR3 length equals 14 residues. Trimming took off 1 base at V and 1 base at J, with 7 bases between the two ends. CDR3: CASSEVADNYGYTF. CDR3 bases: TGTGCCAGCAGTGAAGTGGCGGATAACTATGGCTACACCTTC.

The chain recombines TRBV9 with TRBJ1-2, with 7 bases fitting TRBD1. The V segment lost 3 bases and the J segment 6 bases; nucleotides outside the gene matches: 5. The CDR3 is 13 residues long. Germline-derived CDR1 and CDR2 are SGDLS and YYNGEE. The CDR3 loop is CASSARTGDGYTF. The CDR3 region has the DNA TGTGCCAGCAGCGCGAGAACAGGGGATGGCTACACCTTC.

The CDR3 is CASSGGYGYTF. The CDR3 nucleotides read TGTGCCAGCAGCGGCGGATATGGCTACACCTTC. The V gene is TRBV7-9, the J gene TRBJ1-2; D unresolved. Deletions cut 5 bases from V and 5 bases from J, with 6 bases between. The CDR3 totals 11 residues. Germline CDR1 SEHNR, CDR2 FQNEAQ (reference sequence).

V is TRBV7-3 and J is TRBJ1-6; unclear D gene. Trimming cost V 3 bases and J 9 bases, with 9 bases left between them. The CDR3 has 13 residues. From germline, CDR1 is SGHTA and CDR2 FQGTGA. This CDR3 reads CASSLSHGSPLHF. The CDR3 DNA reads TGTGCCAGCAGCTTGTCCCACGGTTCACCCCTCCACTTT.

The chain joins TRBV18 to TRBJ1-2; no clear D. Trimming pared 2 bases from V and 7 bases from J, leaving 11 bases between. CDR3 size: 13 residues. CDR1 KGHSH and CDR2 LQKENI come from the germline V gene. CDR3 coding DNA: TGTGCCAGCTCACCAAAGGAGAGGTTTGGCTACACCTTC. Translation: CASSPKERFGYTF.